Listed below are T cell receptor beta chains from one sample, sequenced in a study of cytomegalovirus exposure and HLA in healthy donors. Libraries were prepared by immunoSEQ multiplex PCR; TCRdb keeps only in-frame clonotypes and omits some of them. The table records 250,000 to 350,000 clones, 88% of them present only once. Input material: PBMCs. These receptors were obtained from a man between 25 and 39 years old in good health and CMV-seronegative. Both conserved end residues are trimmed from each CDR3.

TRBV6-6	TRBJ2-7	ASSQGQQQY
TRBV25-1	TRBJ1-3	ASSEGRVGNTIY
TRBV5-1	TRBJ1-6	ASSQELAGNSPLH
TRBV19	TRBJ1-6	ASSIEGGNSPLH
TRBV7-2	TRBJ2-5	ASSSRQLAGGLQETQY
TRBV27	TRBJ1-2	ASSVYPPVNGYT
TRBV7-9	TRBJ2-5	ASSRTEFQETQY
TRBV5-1	TRBJ2-5	ASSPKPGETQY
TRBV5-5	TRBJ2-4	ASSLAGVSLAKNIQY
TRBV4-3	TRBJ2-5	ASSQSTSGGRGETQY
TRBV6-6	TRBJ1-5	ASSPGQVTNQPQH
TRBV6-1	TRBJ1-1	ASSETTGGRTEAF
TRBV6-1	TRBJ1-2	AINDREGNGYT
TRBV27	TRBJ1-1	ASSRAGFIGQGLNTEAF
TRBV25-1	TRBJ1-2	ASSKPGQVNYGYT
TRBV5-1	TRBJ2-1	ASSLYGAGGRNEQF
TRBV5-1	TRBJ1-6	ASSLEMTGSSYNSPLH